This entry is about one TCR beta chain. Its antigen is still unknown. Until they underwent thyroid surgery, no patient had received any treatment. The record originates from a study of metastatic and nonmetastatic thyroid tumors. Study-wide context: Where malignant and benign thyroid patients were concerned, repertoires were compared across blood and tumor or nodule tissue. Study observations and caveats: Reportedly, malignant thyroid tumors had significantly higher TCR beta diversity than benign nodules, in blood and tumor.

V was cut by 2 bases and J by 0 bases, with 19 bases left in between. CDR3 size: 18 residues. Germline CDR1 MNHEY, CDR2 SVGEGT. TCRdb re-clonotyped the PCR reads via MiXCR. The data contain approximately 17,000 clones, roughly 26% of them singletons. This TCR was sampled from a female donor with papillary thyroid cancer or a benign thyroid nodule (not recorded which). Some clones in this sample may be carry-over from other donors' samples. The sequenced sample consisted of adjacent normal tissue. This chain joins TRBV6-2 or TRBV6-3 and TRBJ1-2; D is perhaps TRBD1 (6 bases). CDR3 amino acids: CASSYEVRAGHSNYGYTF. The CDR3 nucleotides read TGTGCCAGCAGTTACGAGGTCAGGGCGGGACACTCTAACTATGGCTACACCTTC.